This entry describes one TCR beta chain. Its antigen is currently unknown. This sample stems from a study of cytomegalovirus exposure and HLA in healthy donors. Study results and caveats: According to a subsequent analysis, TCR clusters from the first cohort were inclined to appear together in the 90 to 150 validation repertoires. Reportedly, cytomegalovirus status was diagnosed with high sensitivity and specificity.

TCRdb keeps only in-frame clones here, not all; method: immunoSEQ multiplex PCR. Of 130,000 or so clones listed, roughly nine tenths are singletons. V dropped 10 bases and J dropped 4; count of bases not matched to a gene: 10. Germline V gives CDR1 MNHNS, CDR2 SASEGT. The CDR3 sequence is 15 residues long. The chain uses TRBV6-1 and TRBJ2-3, with 11 bases that match TRBD1. This clonotype was sampled from a woman aged 18-30 years in good health and CMV-seropositive. Input material: PBMCs. The CDR3: CAIAMDRGRADTQYF. The CDR3 bases are TGTGCCATTGCCATGGACAGGGGGCGGGCAGATACGCAGTATTTT.